This note documents a single T cell receptor (beta chain) sequence. Original handling: How many nucleated cells were present was estimated from reference gene primer amplification. TCRdb's copy holds only in-frame clones and misses some; the assay was immunoSEQ multiplex PCR. V, J and clone size are taken as reported in that table, and D and trimming were inferred from the DNA itself. The sample contains 250,000 to 300,000 clones, 90% of which appear only once. With 4 bases clipped from V and 8 bases from J, the junction kept 11 bases outside the gene matches. Germline CDR1 MGHRA, CDR2 YSYEKL. The CDR3 totals 15 residues. These data belong to a study of blood T cell repertoires in COVID-19. Across the whole study: Sites across the United States, Italy and Spain contributed samples from acute and convalescent COVID-19. PBMCs, B-cell-depleted T cells, or T cells provided the cDNA or gDNA that made up the material.

The TCR was taken from a woman aged 40 to 50 with acute or convalescent COVID-19. The sequencing sample was made of peripheral blood. This chain links TRBV4-1 with TRBJ2-1; 7 bases match TRBD1. This chain's CDR3 is CASSPGQSPFDEQFF. The CDR3 nucleotides read TGCGCCAGCAGCCCGGGACAGAGCCCTTTCGATGAGCAGTTCTTC.